This TCR beta chain emerged from a study of blood T cell repertoires in COVID-19. Overall study context: Samples of COVID-19 (acute and convalescent) were obtained from the United States, Italy and Spain. Nucleic acid was either cDNA or gDNA, and it came from T cells, B-cell-depleted T cells, or PBMCs.

The CDR3 runs 15 residues. CDR1 is SGHNT, CDR2 YENEEA, per germline. The trim removed 5 bases at V and 8 bases at J, leaving 5 bases unmatched. Authors' analysis steps: The assay estimated nucleated cells by amplifying reference gene primers. Measured with immunoSEQ multiplex PCR; TCRdb has only the in-frame clones, and not every one. That table supplies the V and J calls and clone size; D and trimming were determined from the DNA. The table records over 200,000 clones, about four fifths of them present only once. Sequencing input: peripheral blood. The sequence derives from a woman in her 40s with active or convalescent COVID-19. The chain recombines TRBV11-3 with TRBJ2-1, with TRBD2 identical over 14 bases. The CDR3 DNA is TGTGCCAGCAGCCCAGGACTAGCGGGAGGCGATGAGCAGTTCTTC. Translation gives CASSPGLAGGDEQFF.